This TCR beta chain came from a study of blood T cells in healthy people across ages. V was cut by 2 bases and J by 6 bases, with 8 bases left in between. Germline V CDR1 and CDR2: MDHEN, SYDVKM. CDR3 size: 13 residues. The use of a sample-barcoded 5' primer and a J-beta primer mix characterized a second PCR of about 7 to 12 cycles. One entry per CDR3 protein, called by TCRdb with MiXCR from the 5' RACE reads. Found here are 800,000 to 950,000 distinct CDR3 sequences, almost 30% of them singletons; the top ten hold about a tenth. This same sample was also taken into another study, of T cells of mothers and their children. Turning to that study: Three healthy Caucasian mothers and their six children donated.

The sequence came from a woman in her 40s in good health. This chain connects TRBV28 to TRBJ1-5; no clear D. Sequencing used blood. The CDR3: CASSLHGRQPQHF. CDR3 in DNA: TGTGCCAGCAGTTTACACGGTCGTCAGCCCCAGCATTTT.